These 4 T cell receptor beta chains share one sample of origin, sequenced in a study of blood T cell repertoires in COVID-19. Libraries were prepared by immunoSEQ multiplex PCR; TCRdb keeps only in-frame clonotypes and omits some of them. Among 200,000 to 250,000 clones, 80% to 90% were seen once, and the ten largest hold less than 20%. The sequenced sample consisted of peripheral blood. Receptors originate from a man aged 30 to 45 with active or convalescent COVID-19.

The chain employs TRBV4-2 and TRBJ2-7; 7 bases are shared with TRBD2. Germline V gene data show CDR1 as LGHNA and CDR2 as YNFKEQ. The trim removed 3 bases at V and 0 bases at J, leaving 5 bases unmatched. The CDR3 contains 15 residues. CDR3 protein: CASSHPERDSYEQYF. CDR3 DNA sequence: TGTGCCAGCAGCCATCCCGAGCGGGACTCCTACGAGCAGTACTTC.

The V gene is TRBV6-2 or TRBV6-3, the J gene TRBJ2-7; 10 bases map to TRBD2. The CDR3 has 14 amino acids. Germline V gene data show CDR1 as MNHEY and CDR2 as SVGEGT. The junction had 3 bases not matched to a gene; V was cut back by 4 bases and J by 3 bases. The CDR3 DNA reads TGTGCCAGCAGTTCCGGGACTAGCGACTACGAGCAGTACTTC. Translation gives CASSSGTSDYEQYF.

The sample holds many counts of this clone. The chain combines TRBV7-9 with TRBJ1-5, with 7 bases lining up with TRBD1. The CDR3 totals 14 residues. The germline V gene encodes CDR1 SEHNR and CDR2 FQNEAQ (reference sequence). After removal of 5 bases from V and 2 bases from J, the junction contained 3 bases not matched to a gene. The CDR3: CASSITGGNQPQHF. CDR3 bases: TGTGCCAGCAGCATTACAGGGGGCAATCAGCCCCAGCATTTT.

This chain connects TRBV7-9 to TRBJ1-3, with D perhaps TRBD1 (5 bases). CDR1 and CDR2 from the germline V gene are SEHNR and FQNEAQ (reference sequence). The CDR3 is made up of 17 amino acids. Trimming removed 5 bases from V and 5 bases from J, with 22 bases in between. CDR3 protein: CASSDPPSGIPRNTIYF. In DNA, the CDR3 is TGTGCCAGCAGCGATCCTCCTTCAGGGATCCCGCGAAACACCATATATTTT.